The 31 T cell receptor beta chains given below trace back to one sample, sequenced in a study of T-cell memory formation after mild COVID-19 (dated by TCRdb to 2020 to 2022). Library preparation was by 5' RACE. TCRdb shows the sequencer as Illumina NovaSeq 6000. TCRdb reanalyzed the raw reads on its own, using fastp at Q25 for trimming and MiXCR for clone calling, and kept in-frame beta chains. One record per CDR3 amino acid sequence lists the most common genes and DNA. The sample contains 130,000 to 150,000 distinct CDR3 sequences, approximately 6% of them found a single time. 2% to 2.5% of the sample is held by the ten biggest clonotypes. The sequenced sample consisted of PBMCs or a T cell subset sorted from them (not recorded which). The origin of the receptors is an adult woman who had mild COVID-19 (a few samples of this study predate the infection). The sample titles of this study are shuffled in the database, so cell type and time point are left out; the donor was told from shared clones.

The rearrangement uses TRBV7-6 and TRBJ2-7; D remains ambiguous. The CDR3 contains 13 residues. V was cut by 5 bases and J by 4 bases, with 12 bases left in between. Germline V lookup: CDR1 SGHVS, CDR2 FNYEAQ. CDR3: CASSPLARYEQYF. The DNA for the CDR3 is TGTGCCAGCAGCCCCCTGGCCCGGTACGAGCAGTACTTC.

This clonotype was recorded a few times. The V call is TRBV18, the J call TRBJ2-7; weak D call: TRBD2 (7 bases). There are 16 residues in the CDR3. Germline values: CDR1 KGHSH, CDR2 LQKENI. V shed 3 bases and J shed 4 bases, with 19 bases lying between them. CDR3 region: CASSPPLRGARYEQYF. DNA for the CDR3: TGTGCCAGCTCACCCCCTCTTCGGGGGGCTCGTTACGAGCAGTACTTC.

The sample holds a few counts of this clonotype. The rearrangement joins TRBV5-4 to TRBJ1-2; tentatively, D is TRBD1 (6 bases). There are 14 residues in the CDR3. Trimming took off 0 bases at V and 2 bases at J, with 8 bases between the two ends. Germline loops: CDR1 SGHNT, CDR2 YYREEE (reference sequence). The CDR3 DNA reads as TGTGCCAGCAGCTTGGAGGGGGTCAACTATGGCTACACCTTC. Amino acids: CASSLEGVNYGYTF.

This clonotype was recorded many times. The rearrangement uses TRBV20-1 and TRBJ1-6; a weak D match, TRBD1 (6 bases). Deletions cut 0 bases from V and 8 bases from J, with 8 bases between. CDR1 and CDR2 (germline): DFQATT, SNEGSKA (reference sequence). This CDR3 contains 13 residues. CDR3 nucleotides: TGCAGTGCTAGAGACAGGGGATATTCACCCCTCCACTTT. Translated: CSARDRGYSPLHF.

Ten or more counts support this clonotype. V is TRBV7-2 and J is TRBJ2-1; no reliable D call. Trimming removed 5 bases at V and 9 bases at J, with 11 bases between. Germline CDR1 is SGHTA and CDR2 is FQGNSA. The length of the CDR3 is 12 residues. The DNA for the CDR3 is TGTGCCAGCAGCCCTGCTAGGCTTGAGCAGTTCTTC. Its translation: CASSPARLEQFF.

This clonotype was seen more than once but under ten times. The chain carries TRBV6-5 and TRBJ2-5, with 9 bases identical to TRBD2. CDR3 length: 17 residues. Germline CDR1 and CDR2: MNHEY and SVGAGI. J lost 1 base, V lost 0 bases, and 6 bases had no gene match. Here the CDR3 reads CASSYSTLAGAQETQYF. CDR3 coding DNA: TGTGCCAGCAGTTACTCGACGTTAGCGGGGGCCCAAGAGACCCAGTACTTC.

The chain is built from TRBV7-3 and TRBJ2-1; 11 bases are a match to TRBD2. This CDR3 spans 18 amino acids. Germline V gives CDR1 SGHTA, CDR2 FQGTGA. The J segment lost 1 base and the V segment lost 2 bases, leaving 7 bases of the junction unmatched. The CDR3 loop reads CASSLYTSGGGSYNEQFF. For the CDR3, the DNA is TGTGCCAGCAGCTTATATACTAGCGGGGGAGGTTCCTACAATGAGCAGTTCTTC.

The V and J genes are TRBV5-5 and TRBJ1-1; D is unclear. V shed 2 bases and J shed 1 base, with 12 bases lying between them. The CDR3 spans 15 residues. Per germline, CDR1 SGHKS and CDR2 YYEKEE (reference sequence). This CDR3 reads CASSFAPGENTEAFF. CDR3 sequence (DNA): TGTGCCAGCAGCTTTGCACCAGGTGAGAACACTGAAGCTTTCTTT. The variable domain in full, with the rest retrieved from reference TRBV5-5 and TRBJ1-1, is DAGVTQSPTHLIKTRGQQVTLRCSPISGHKSVSWYQQVLGQGPQFIFQYYEKEERGRGNFPDRFSARQFPNYSSELNVNALLLGDSALYLCASSFAPGENTEAFFGQGTRLTVV.

The rearrangement uses TRBV20-1 and TRBJ2-1; 7 positions match TRBD2. Germline trimming cut 3 bases from V and 2 bases from J; bases unmatched to any gene: 10. There are 16 residues in the CDR3. CDR1 is DFQATT and CDR2 is SNEGSKA in the germline V gene (reference sequence). The CDR3 nucleotides are TGCAGTGCTAGCGGGATTGCGGGAGATACCTACAATGAGCAGTTCTTC. Its translation: CSASGIAGDTYNEQFF.

CDR3 protein: CASSSRGDTQYF. The CDR3 DNA is TGTGCCAGCAGCTCTAGGGGGGATACGCAGTATTTT. V and J are TRBV7-6 and TRBJ2-3; a weak D match, TRBD1 (6 bases). The CDR3 spans 12 residues. Germline V gene data show CDR1 as SGHVS and CDR2 as FNYEAQ. Between the trimmed V and J ends, which lost 4 bases and 6 bases, there was a span of 8 bases. Using reference TRBV7-6 and TRBJ2-3 for the parts outside the CDR3, the full variable domain is GAGVSQSPRYKVTKRGQDVALRCDPISGHVSLYWYRQALGQGPEFLTYFNYEAQQDKSGLPNDRFSAERPEGSISTLTIQRTEQRDSAMYRCASSSRGDTQYFGPGTRLTVL.

V and J are TRBV7-9 and TRBJ1-2; the D is unclear. The CDR3 runs to 11 residues. V was pared by 1 base and J by 10 bases, with 7 bases between. CDR1 SEHNR and CDR2 FQNEAQ come from the germline V gene (reference sequence). The CDR3 sequence is CASSLVGDYTF. CDR3 nucleotides: TGTGCCAGCAGCTTAGTTGGGGACTACACCTTC.

Only a few counts were recorded for this clonotype. The rearrangement joins TRBV7-9 to TRBJ2-7; perhaps D is TRBD1 or TRBD2 (5 bases each). V was clipped by 11 bases and J by 0 bases, with 17 bases between them. CDR3 length: 14 amino acids. CDR1 SEHNR and CDR2 FQNEAQ come from the germline V gene (reference sequence). The CDR3, as DNA: TGTGCCCTAGAACCGGGACCTAACTCCTACGAGCAGTACTTC. Translating it yields CALEPGPNSYEQYF.

This clonotype was counted many times. The chain combines TRBV6-2 or TRBV6-3 with TRBJ1-1, with 7 nucleotides matching TRBD1. J gave up 1 base and V 2 bases, and 19 bases lay outside the gene matches. CDR3 size: 20 residues. From germline, CDR1 is MNHEY and CDR2 SVGEGT. The DNA for the CDR3 is TGTGCCAGCAGTTACCCCTGGACAGGATTTATGGGACCATCGAACACTGAAGCTTTCTTT. Encoded protein: CASSYPWTGFMGPSNTEAFF.

This clonotype was seen many times. This chain uses TRBV6-2 or TRBV6-3 with TRBJ2-5; 7 bases align to TRBD1. CDR3 length equals 14 residues. The V and J ends lost 5 bases and 7 bases, in that order; junction bases with no gene match: 10. CDR1 is MNHEY and CDR2 is SVGEGT in the germline V gene. CDR3 amino acids: CASSTDRDKRTQYF. CDR3 nucleotide sequence: TGTGCCAGCAGTACCGACAGGGACAAGAGGACCCAGTACTTC.

This clonotype was detected many times. The chain employs TRBV15 and TRBJ2-7, with TRBD1 as a possible D gene (6 bases). Trimming removed 2 bases from V and 1 base from J, with 9 bases in between. The germline V gene encodes CDR1 LNHNV and CDR2 YYDKDF (reference sequence). The CDR3 contains 14 residues. The CDR3 reads CATSRLQGSYEQYF. The CDR3 DNA follows: TGTGCCACCAGCAGACTTCAGGGGTCCTACGAGCAGTACTTC.

The chain combines TRBV6-2 or TRBV6-3 with TRBJ2-7; D is unresolved. Germline assignment: CDR1 MNHEY and CDR2 SVGEGT. Trimming took 6 bases from V and 2 from J, leaving 8 bases between them. The CDR3 contains 12 residues. The CDR3 DNA reads as TGTGCCAGCAGCGAGTTTACCTACGAGCAGTACTTC. Protein: CASSEFTYEQYF.

There are a few counts of this clonotype. The chain joins TRBV2 to TRBJ1-1; D uncertain. Trimming removed 3 bases from V and 1 base from J, with 6 bases in between. Germline assignment: CDR1 SNHLY and CDR2 FYNNEI. CDR3 length equals 13 residues. CDR3 loop: CASSESANTEAFF. The CDR3, as DNA: TGTGCCAGCAGTGAGTCGGCGAACACTGAAGCTTTCTTT.

Concerning this clonotype itself: A read error may account for a junction end that differs from germline. The chain employs TRBV11-1 and TRBJ1-1, with 9 bases identical to TRBD1. CDR3 length: 15 residues. CDR1 is SGHAT and CDR2 is FQDESV in the germline V gene (reference sequence). The CDR3 sequence is CASGFGDRAGTEAFF. The CDR3 DNA follows: TGTGCCAGCGGCTTTGGGGACAGGGCTGGCACTGAAGCTTTCTTT.

The chain has TRBV15 and TRBJ1-1; 7 nucleotides align to TRBD1. There are 16 residues in the CDR3. The J segment lost 1 base and the V segment lost 1 base, leaving 6 bases of the junction unmatched. Germline V gives CDR1 LNHNV, CDR2 YYDKDF (reference sequence). CDR3 in amino acids: CATSRGGTVANTEAFF. CDR3 sequence (DNA): TGTGCCACCAGCAGAGGCGGGACAGTGGCGAACACTGAAGCTTTCTTT.

The table lists this clonotype with a few counts. V is TRBV3-1 and J is TRBJ1-2; tentative D call: TRBD1 (6 bases). V was shortened by 1 base and J by 8 bases, with 17 bases between the two germline ends. Germline CDR1 reads LGHDT; CDR2 reads YNNKEL (reference sequence). The CDR3 length is 15 residues. The CDR3 sequence: CASSQGTVRGAGYTF. The CDR3 DNA reads as TGTGCCAGCAGCCAAGGGACAGTGAGAGGAGCGGGCTACACCTTC.

This clonotype was seen a few times. This chain joins TRBV20-1 and TRBJ1-5; no clear D gene. Trimming cost V 3 bases and J 4 bases, with 7 bases left between them. This CDR3 has 12 amino acids. CDR1 is DFQATT, CDR2 SNEGSKA, per germline (reference sequence). The CDR3 DNA follows: TGCAGTGCTAGTCAGGCTAATCAGCCCCAGCATTTT. Protein sequence: CSASQANQPQHF.

This clonotype was found many times. V usage is TRBV4-1 and J usage is TRBJ2-3; D remains unclear. The CDR3 length is 15 residues. The V and J ends lost 1 base and 4 bases respectively, with 12 bases between them. From germline, CDR1 is MGHRA and CDR2 YSYEKL. The CDR3, as DNA: TGCGCCAGCAGCCAAGTCGCGTTAGGCGCAGATACGCAGTATTTT. Translation gives CASSQVALGADTQYF.

This clonotype was recorded many times. The CDR3: CASSSGFGYGYTF. CDR3 nucleotides: TGTGCCAGCAGCTCAGGGTTTGGCTATGGCTACACCTTC. This chain joins TRBV12-3 or TRBV12-4 and TRBJ1-2; the D gene is possibly TRBD1 (5 bases). The ends were cut back, 6 bases at V and 4 bases at J, with 12 bases in the middle. This CDR3 is built from 13 residues.

This clonotype was detected ten times or more. This chain links TRBV12-3 or TRBV12-4 with TRBJ1-5, with D tentatively TRBD1 (6 bases). This CDR3 has 16 residues. The V and J ends lost 5 bases and 1 base respectively, with 15 bases between them. CDR3 sequence reads: CASSPMGGPSNQPQHF. The CDR3 region has the DNA TGTGCCAGCAGTCCCATGGGGGGGCCAAGCAATCAGCCCCAGCATTTT.

This clonotype was seen a few times. This chain uses TRBV6-5 with TRBJ2-7; D is possibly TRBD2 (6 bases). The germline V gene has CDR1 MNHEY and CDR2 SVGAGI. The CDR3 is 15 amino acids. V dropped 6 bases and J dropped 2 bases, with 17 bases sitting between them. CDR3 coding DNA: TGTGCCAGCAGCCCGTTCCGGGGAGGAACCTACGAGCAGTACTTC. Amino acid sequence: CASSPFRGGTYEQYF.

This clonotype occurred many times. V and J are TRBV3-1 and TRBJ2-7; TRBD2 matches at 10 bases. Germline V gene data show CDR1 as LGHDT and CDR2 as YNNKEL (reference sequence). V was pared by 0 bases and J by 5 bases, with 4 bases of the junction left unmatched. The CDR3 consists of 15 residues. The CDR3 is CASSQERLAGDEQYF. The CDR3 bases are TGTGCCAGCAGCCAAGAGAGGCTAGCGGGAGACGAGCAGTACTTC.

This clonotype was detected ten times or more. This chain joins TRBV5-1 and TRBJ1-1; 11 nucleotides match TRBD1. V lost 2 bases and J lost 4; bases outside the gene matches: 4. This CDR3 spans 15 amino acids. CDR1 and CDR2 from the germline V gene are SGHRS and YFSETQ. CDR3: CASSFGTGGTTEAFF. The CDR3 nucleotides read TGCGCCAGCAGCTTCGGGACAGGGGGTACCACTGAAGCTTTCTTT.

This clonotype appeared a few times. The rearrangement joins TRBV25-1 to TRBJ1-1; D gene ambiguous. CDR1 and CDR2 from the germline V gene are MGHDK and SYGVNS. The CDR3 spans 13 residues. The ends were cut back, 3 bases at V and 0 bases at J, with 5 bases in the middle. This chain's CDR3 is CASSEHMNTEAFF. The CDR3 bases are TGTGCCAGCAGTGAGCATATGAACACTGAAGCTTTCTTT.

The V call is TRBV10-3, the J call TRBJ2-3; possibly TRBD1 or TRBD2 for D (5 bases each). Germline V gene data show CDR1 as ENHRY and CDR2 as SYGVKD. There are 14 residues in the CDR3. The germline V and J ends were trimmed by 2 bases and 6 bases, with 12 bases remaining between them. CDR3 sequence: CAISEPGTTDTQYF. The CDR3 DNA reads TGTGCCATCAGTGAGCCCGGGACCACGGATACGCAGTATTTT.

This clonotype was found a few times. This chain connects TRBV6-1 to TRBJ1-1; D ambiguous. The CDR3 contains 13 residues. Trimming cost V 3 bases and J 9 bases, with 14 bases left between them. The V gene's germline CDR1 is MNHNS and CDR2 SASEGT. CDR3 in DNA: TGTGCCAGCAGTGAGTCCCCGGTCCGGAAAGCTTTCTTT. The encoded protein is CASSESPVRKAFF.

This clonotype was observed at least ten times. V gene TRBV12-3 or TRBV12-4 combines with J gene TRBJ2-5; D unresolved. The V end lost 5 bases, the J end lost 4 bases, and 5 bases lay between the germline ends. CDR3 size: 11 residues. The chain's CDR3 is CASSNLETQYF. CDR3 nucleotide sequence: TGTGCCAGCAGTAACCTAGAGACCCAGTACTTC.